These T cell receptor beta chains were read from a single sample in a study of human T cells and chemical hapten exposure. One entry per CDR3 protein results from TCRdb running MiXCR on the RACE reads. The repertoire holds roughly 380,000 distinct CDR3 sequences, with approximately 5.1% as singletons. The source material was whole blood, sampled in connection with sensitization to the hapten diphenylcyclopropenone (DPC). The receptors stem from a woman aged 50 to 60 with alopecia areata. Some clones in this sample may be carry-over from other donors' samples. Each CDR3 is given with its conserved first and last residue. D genes are given only for firm matches. Only part of the rows carry a size: once, few, many, or a class if the clone is expanded.

few,TRBJ1-5,-,TRBV20-1,CSASRGGDQPQHF,TGCAGTGCTAGCAGGGGAGGGGATCAGCCCCAGCATTTT
many,TRBJ1-5,-,TRBV12-3/TRBV12-4,CASSLAGAGHQPQHF,TGTGCCAGCAGTTTAGCAGGGGCGGGTCATCAGCCCCAGCATTTT
many,TRBJ2-2,-,TRBV12-3/TRBV12-4,CASSLRLLRNTGELFF,TGTGCCAGCAGTTTAAGACTCTTAAGGAACACCGGGGAGCTGTTTTTT
many,TRBJ2-4,TRBD2,TRBV5-6,CASSGTGTSLNIQYF,TGTGCCAGCAGCGGGACCGGGACTAGCCTAAACATTCAGTACTTC
-,TRBJ2-4,TRBD2,TRBV6-5,CASSPLAAGIKNIQYF,TGTGCCAGCAGCCCCCTCGCAGCGGGAATTAAAAACATTCAGTACTTC
many,TRBJ2-5,-,TRBV10-3,CAISQGQETQYF,TGTGCCATCAGTCAGGGCCAAGAGACCCAGTACTTC
many,TRBJ2-7,-,TRBV7-6,CASSLGTATGEQYF,TGTGCCAGCAGCTTAGGCACAGCCACGGGGGAGCAGTACTTC
many,TRBJ2-7,TRBD1,TRBV27,CASSRTGVIYEQYF,TGTGCCAGCAGCCGGACAGGTGTGATCTACGAGCAGTACTTC
many,TRBJ1-1,-,TRBV6-2/TRBV6-3,CASTGGTVNTEAFF,TGTGCCTCCACGGGGGGGACGGTGAACACTGAAGCTTTCTTT
few,TRBJ1-5,-,TRBV2,CASSFDRRHQPQHF,TGTGCCAGCAGCTTCGACAGGAGACATCAGCCCCAGCATTTT
few,TRBJ1-5,-,TRBV6-6,CATIGGGQPQHF,TGTGCCACCATCGGGGGTGGTCAGCCCCAGCATTTT
-,TRBJ1-2,TRBD1,TRBV6-1,CASITGEANYGYTF,TGTGCCAGCATTACAGGGGAGGCTAACTATGGCTACACCTTC
many,TRBJ1-5,TRBD1,TRBV28,CASSFRGQGHWAQHF,TGTGCCAGCAGTTTCCGTGGACAGGGCCACTGGGCCCAGCATTTT
many,TRBJ2-1,TRBD2,TRBV12-3/TRBV12-4,CASSPARTSGGNEQFF,TGTGCCAGCAGTCCCGCCCGGACTAGCGGGGGCAATGAGCAGTTCTTC
many,TRBJ1-5,-,TRBV20-1,CSARVGGNQPQHF,TGCAGTGCTAGAGTAGGGGGGAATCAGCCCCAGCATTTT
many,TRBJ1-5,-,TRBV12-3/TRBV12-4,CASSPEGTTRLGQPQHF,TGTGCCAGCAGCCCAGAAGGGACCACCAGGCTCGGTCAGCCCCAGCATTTT
many,TRBJ1-1,-,TRBV29-1,CSGGAGEAFF,TGCAGCGGTGGAGCGGGAGAAGCTTTCTTT
many,TRBJ1-2,-,TRBV5-1,CASSFGRRPSWGYTF,TGCGCCAGCAGCTTTGGCAGGAGGCCCTCATGGGGCTACACCTTC
-,TRBJ1-2,-,TRBV20-1,CSARSGNNNYGYTF,TGCAGTGCTAGATCCGGTAACAATAACTATGGCTACACCTTC
few,TRBJ1-1,-,TRBV9,CASSVAPVRGNTEAFF,TGTGCCAGCAGCGTAGCCCCTGTGAGGGGGAACACTGAAGCTTTCTTT
-,TRBJ2-2,TRBD1,TRBV6-2/TRBV6-3,CASSYRRGQGPAGELFF,TGTGCCAGCAGTTACAGGCGAGGACAGGGGCCGGCCGGGGAGCTGTTTTTT
few,TRBJ1-5,TRBD1,TRBV5-6,CASSLGQGVNQPQHF,TGTGCCAGCAGCTTGGGGCAGGGGGTCAATCAGCCCCAGCATTTT
-,TRBJ2-3,TRBD1,TRBV6-1,CASSETTGGRDTQYF,TGTGCCAGCAGTGAAACGACAGGGGGTCGAGATACGCAGTATTTT
-,TRBJ2-3,TRBD1,TRBV18,CASSPIPTGSTDTQYF,TGTGCCAGCTCCCCTATACCGACAGGGAGCACAGATACGCAGTATTTT
many,TRBJ2-2,TRBD2,TRBV7-9,CASSSTSGSVGELFF,TGTGCCAGCAGCTCCACTAGCGGGAGTGTCGGGGAGCTGTTTTTT
many,TRBJ2-1,TRBD1,TRBV5-6,CASSLEQGARNEQFF,TGTGCCAGCAGCTTGGAACAGGGGGCGCGGAATGAGCAGTTCTTC
many,TRBJ2-1,-,TRBV6-5,CASSYSRGSSYNEQFF,TGTGCCAGCAGTTACTCTCGGGGGAGCTCCTACAATGAGCAGTTCTTC
many,TRBJ2-1,-,TRBV20-1,CSAGPLGSSYNEQFF,TGCAGTGCTGGCCCATTGGGATCCTCCTACAATGAGCAGTTCTTC
-,TRBJ2-2,-,TRBV27,CASSYGKNTGELFF,TGTGCCAGCAGTTATGGGAAGAACACCGGGGAGCTGTTTTTT
many,TRBJ1-2,TRBD1,TRBV3-1,CASSQGGAGTGKNYGYTF,TGTGCCAGCAGCCAAGGGGGGGCCGGGACAGGGAAAAACTATGGCTACACCTTC
many,TRBJ2-3,-,TRBV6-2/TRBV6-3,CASSSKLSGASTDTQYF,TGTGCCAGCAGTTCTAAATTGAGCGGAGCTAGCACAGATACGCAGTATTTT
many,TRBJ2-1,TRBD1,TRBV25-1,CASSPGGRGEQFF,TGTGCCAGCAGTCCAGGGGGCCGCGGGGAGCAGTTCTTC
-,TRBJ2-3,-,TRBV7-8,CASSLAARRTDTQYF,TGTGCCAGCAGCTTAGCTGCCAGACGCACAGATACGCAGTATTTT
few,TRBJ2-5,TRBD2,TRBV10-2,CASSLSGRRETQYF,TGCGCCAGCAGTTTAAGCGGGAGGAGAGAGACCCAGTACTTC
few,TRBJ2-5,-,TRBV5-1,CASSGGTPQETQYF,TGCGCCAGCAGCGGCGGGACACCTCAAGAGACCCAGTACTTC
-,TRBJ2-3,TRBD2,TRBV28,CASRPRTSGRTDTQYF,TGTGCCAGCAGGCCCCGGACTAGCGGGAGGACAGATACGCAGTATTTT
few,TRBJ1-2,TRBD1,TRBV6-1,CASRSGTGQLYGYTF,TGTGCCAGCAGGTCCGGTACGGGACAGCTCTATGGCTACACCTTC
-,TRBJ2-5,-,TRBV7-6,CASSNLGASYQETQYF,TGTGCCAGCAGTAACCTGGGGGCGTCGTACCAAGAGACCCAGTACTTC
few,TRBJ2-3,TRBD1,TRBV2,CASSTGTGGARTDTQYF,TGTGCCAGCAGTACCGGGACAGGGGGCGCAAGGACAGATACGCAGTATTTT
-,TRBJ2-3,TRBD2,TRBV20-1,CSAGAGLAGVADTQYF,TGCAGTGCAGGGGCGGGACTAGCGGGAGTCGCGGATACGCAGTATTTT
-,TRBJ2-1,-,TRBV7-9,CASSSPDRTGNEQFF,TGTGCCAGCAGCTCCCCCGACAGGACCGGGAATGAGCAGTTCTTC
many,TRBJ2-1,TRBD2,TRBV4-3,CASSQDVAGVLLNEQFF,TGCGCCAGCAGCCAAGATGTAGCGGGAGTTCTTCTCAATGAGCAGTTCTTC
many,TRBJ2-3,TRBD2,TRBV12-3/TRBV12-4,CASSFSSGYTDTQYF,TGTGCCAGCAGTTTCTCTAGCGGGTACACAGATACGCAGTATTTT
many,TRBJ2-7,-,TRBV28,CASTGTASYEQYF,TGTGCCAGCACTGGGACCGCGTCCTACGAGCAGTACTTC
many,TRBJ2-1,-,TRBV5-3,CARSSPGVDEQFF,TGTGCCAGAAGCTCTCCGGGGGTGGATGAGCAGTTCTTC